This T cell receptor (beta chain) is from a study of blood T cell repertoires in COVID-19 (TCRdb year 2020). For the study in its entirety: Samples covering the acute and convalescent phases of COVID-19 were provided by collaborators in the United States, Italy and Spain. The material from the prospective study consisted of cDNA or gDNA derived from T cells, B-cell-depleted T cells, or PBMCs. The dataset comprised deeply sampled blood TCRbeta repertoires from subjects exposed to, actively infected with, or recovered from COVID-19. The repertoires were released in a freely available public database intended as a resource for research on the immune response to SARS-CoV-2. The samples were drawn from the first 160 participants of the ongoing ImmuneRACE study and from roughly 1,300 subjects provided by 6 global collaborators. The sample metadata nearly always contained a de-identified subject ID, COVID-19 status, age in years and sex. Where HLA class I and class II types were available, the types were taken from metadata supplied by the sample provider, not from assay-based typing. Results and caveats for the whole study, not just this receptor: Clinical and demographic metadata were provided uncurated, with the amount varying by source and participant.

Trimming removed 3 bases from V and 3 bases from J, leaving 17 bases between the germline ends. From the cysteine through the phenylalanine, the CDR3 covers 15 amino acids. CDR3 DNA is the only sequence kept; it has 45 bases, read in frame from the first base. The CDR1 and CDR2 encoded by the germline V gene are SQVTM and ANQGSEA. Each collaborating institution followed its own protocols to collect whole blood in K2EDTA tubes. For TCRbeta analysis, collaborator samples were shipped as frozen whole blood, as isolated PBMCs, or as DNA extracted from either sample type. A note on this clone: Its recognized antigen is unknown. Within one base of it there is no much larger clone, and no base qualities were kept.

TCRbeta CDR3 regions were amplified from genomic DNA by means of the immunoSEQ Assay, a bias-controlled multiplex PCR. In the source study's methods: Nucleated cell counts per sample were estimated from amplification of reference gene primers within the assay. Sequence reads were collapsed and filtered to measure the absolute abundance of every unique TCRbeta CDR3 rearrangement. For each sample, productive Simpson clonality was calculated as the square root of Simpson's diversity index across productive rearrangements. TCRdb mirrors the immuneACCESS table, restricted to in-frame sequences. Some clones are absent from its copies; in checked studies, under half trace to an unresolved V gene, and the reason for the others is unknown. The V and J calls and clone size come from that table; D and trimming were worked out from the DNA. The sample has 90,000 or so clones on record, approximately 75% of them singletons. The ten largest make up under 15% of the sample.

The sequencing sample was made of peripheral blood. The V gene is TRBV29-1 and the J gene is TRBJ1-2, with TRBD1 as a weak D call on 5 bases. The TCR sequence derives from a woman aged 80 or over with acute or convalescent COVID-19. The nucleotide sequence is given as TGCAGCGTTGAGGAAACCCAGGGTATCGACTATGGCTACACCTTC. The translation is CSVEETQGIDYGYTF.